The 31 T cell receptor beta chains below come from one sample, sequenced in a study of CDR3 diversity in severe acne (dated by TCRdb to about 2019). The library was made by PCR. The listed sequencing device is Illumina HiSeq 2000. The public reads were reanalyzed by TCRdb: fastp trimming at Q25, MiXCR alignment, in-frame beta chains only. One record per CDR3 amino acid sequence lists the most common genes and DNA. This sample is represented by tens of thousands of distinct CDR3 sequences; 50% to 65% of them were singletons. About 13% of the sample rests with the top ten. The sequenced sample was blood. These receptors originate from a male donor in good health, without acne.

Worth noting for this clonotype: The limits of the CDR3 on the DNA are not certain, so only TCRdb's listed CDR3 is given. V is TRBV29-1 and J is TRBJ2-1. The CDR3 is made up of 19 amino acids, end residues included. Germline V CDR1 and CDR2: SQVTM, ANQGSEA. CDR3 residues: CCVFLCQQPSGSSYNEQFF.

This clonotype was seen at least ten times. This chain links TRBV12-3 or TRBV12-4 with TRBJ2-3; 12 bases map to TRBD1. V shed 3 bases and J 6 bases; nucleotides not matched to a gene: 4. This CDR3 has 15 amino acids. The CDR3 is CASSLGTGGEDTQYF. In DNA, the CDR3 is TGTGCCAGCAGTTTGGGGACAGGGGGCGAGGATACGCAGTATTTT.

This clonotype was counted once. This chain connects TRBV10-3 to TRBJ2-3; 11 nucleotides line up with TRBD2. Germline V gives CDR1 ENHRY, CDR2 SYGVKD. This CDR3 spans 16 amino acids. Trimming cost V 4 bases and J 5 bases; bases outside gene matches: 8. DNA of the CDR3: TGTGCCATCAGTGGCGGGCTAGCGGGAGGCGTAGATACGCAGTATTTT. Translation: CAISGGLAGGVDTQYF.

This clonotype has ten or more counts. The V gene is TRBV2, the J gene TRBJ2-3, with 7 positions matching TRBD1. This CDR3 is built from 16 residues. Germline V lookup: CDR1 SNHLY, CDR2 FYNNEI. V was pared by 8 bases and J by 4 bases, with 15 bases of the junction left unmatched. CDR3: CASRYDRAGVADTQYF. The CDR3 nucleotides read TGTGCCAGCCGGTATGACAGGGCTGGGGTGGCAGATACGCAGTATTTT.

This clonotype was seen at least ten times. The J gene is TRBJ2-2, the V gene TRBV6-1; D gene unclear. Germline CDR1 reads MNHNS; CDR2 reads SASEGT. There are 16 residues in the CDR3. Between the trimmed V and J ends, which lost 7 bases and 7 bases, there was a span of 22 bases. The CDR3 spells CASTLDGPKISGELFF. DNA for the CDR3: TGTGCCAGCACTCTCGACGGACCCAAGATTAGCGGGGAGCTGTTTTTT.

This clonotype occurred once. This chain uses TRBV6-6 with TRBJ1-1, with a weak D call TRBD1 (5 bases). Germline V gene lookup returns CDR1 MNHNY and CDR2 SVGAGI (reference sequence). Trimming took 8 bases from V and 3 from J, leaving 10 bases between them. The length of the CDR3 is 12 residues. The CDR3: CASWEGHTEAFF. CDR3 sequence (DNA): TGTGCCAGCTGGGAGGGGCACACTGAAGCTTTCTTT.

The J gene is TRBJ1-6, the V gene TRBV30; 7 nucleotides align to TRBD1. The J segment lost 7 bases and the V segment lost 4 bases, leaving 4 bases of the junction unmatched. The germline V gene has CDR1 GTSNPN and CDR2 SVGIG (reference sequence). This CDR3 has 13 amino acids. DNA of the CDR3: TGTGCCTGGACGGGACAGACCAATTCACCCCTCCACTTT. Protein sequence: CAWTGQTNSPLHF. Variable domain in full (rest from reference TRBV30 and TRBJ1-6): SQTIHQWPATLVQPVGSPLSLECTVEGTSNPNLYWYRQAAGRGLQLLFYSVGIGQISSEVPQNLSASRPQDRQFILSSKKLLLSDSGFYLCAWTGQTNSPLHFGNGTRLTVT.

This clonotype was detected a few times. V usage is TRBV6-2 or TRBV6-3 and J usage is TRBJ2-7; 10 bases fit TRBD1. Per the germline V gene, CDR1 is MNHEY and CDR2 is SVGEGT. J lost 3 bases, V lost 6 bases, and 5 bases had no gene match. CDR3 length: 14 residues. CDR3 DNA sequence: TGTGCCAGCAGGCCCGGACAGGGGGTCTACGAGCAGTACTTC. Its protein product is CASRPGQGVYEQYF.

This clonotype appeared many times. This chain connects TRBV6-5 to TRBJ1-4; the D gene is possibly TRBD1 (6 bases). This CDR3 contains 14 residues. The V gene lost 4 bases and the J gene lost 14 bases, with 20 bases spanning the gap. Germline V gene sequence: CDR1 MNHEY, CDR2 SVGAGI. The CDR3 loop reads CASSLGTSPAGLFF. The CDR3 region has the DNA TGTGCCAGCAGTTTAGGGACATCCCCCGCAGGGCTGTTTTTT.

Judged by abundance, this clonotype is medium-sized. The J gene is TRBJ2-3, the V gene TRBV7-9, with 7 positions matching TRBD1. Trimming cost V 6 bases and J 2 bases; bases outside gene matches: 8. The CDR3 length is 15 residues. CDR1 and CDR2 (germline): SEHNR, FQNEAQ (reference sequence). The CDR3 protein is CASSLHGTDTDTQYF. CDR3 DNA sequence: TGTGCCAGCAGTCTCCATGGGACAGACACAGATACGCAGTATTTT.

This clonotype showed up many times. The CDR3 DNA follows: TGCGCCAGCAGCTATTCCCGGGACGGGTCCTACGAGCAGTACTTC. It translates to CASSYSRDGSYEQYF. V usage is TRBV5-1 and J usage is TRBJ2-7; either TRBD1 or TRBD2 may supply D (5 bases each). Germline CDR1 SGHRS, CDR2 YFSETQ. The CDR3 sequence is 15 residues long. The V gene lost 3 bases and the J gene lost 1 base, with 14 bases spanning the gap.

This chain joins TRBV7-9 and TRBJ2-5, with 10 positions matching TRBD1. The CDR3 consists of 17 residues. The trim removed 5 bases at V and 5 bases at J, leaving 14 bases unmatched. Germline CDR1 reads SEHNR; CDR2 reads FQNEAQ (reference sequence). CDR3 amino acids: CASSTPGQGTSGETQYF. CDR3 sequence (DNA): TGTGCCAGCAGCACACCGGGACAGGGGACCAGCGGGGAGACCCAGTACTTC.

In its sample, this clonotype was seen many times. A much larger clonotype is one base distant, so this may be a read error. V usage is TRBV2 and J usage is TRBJ1-2; possible D gene TRBD1, 6 bases. The germline V gene has CDR1 SNHLY and CDR2 FYNNEI. The CDR3 contains 13 residues. DNA for the CDR3: TGTGCCGGCAGTCCACAGGGACCTTATGGCTACACCTTC. This sequence encodes CAGSPQGPYGYTF.

By frequency in the sample, this clonotype is medium-sized (0.01 to 0.1%). The chain carries TRBV2 and TRBJ2-3; D gene unclear. V was cut by 1 base and J by 6 bases, with 8 bases left in between. Germline V gene data show CDR1 as SNHLY and CDR2 as FYNNEI. There are 13 residues in the CDR3. The CDR3 DNA reads TGTGCCAGCAGTGAAGGTCCCGCCGATACGCAGTATTTT. This translates into CASSEGPADTQYF.

This clonotype showed up just a few times. The junction and the germline gene differ at one end; a read error may be behind it. The gene calls are TRBV20-1 and TRBJ1-5; D may be TRBD1 (5 bases). CDR3 size: 9 residues. CDR1 and CDR2 (germline): DFQATT, SNEGSKA (reference sequence). CDR3 sequence: CSARDSAGF. In DNA form, the CDR3 reads TGCAGTGCTAGAGATAGTGCAGGGTTT.

V usage is TRBV28 and J usage is TRBJ1-1; D not resolved. This CDR3 has 15 amino acids. Between the trimmed V and J ends, which lost 6 bases and 5 bases, there was a span of 19 bases. Per germline, CDR1 MDHEN and CDR2 SYDVKM. CDR3 loop: CASSPVGGRGTEAFF. The DNA of the CDR3 is TGTGCCAGCAGCCCCGTGGGAGGGAGAGGAACTGAAGCTTTCTTT.

V is TRBV4-1 and J is TRBJ1-4; D perhaps matches TRBD1 (6 bases). Trimming removed 1 base at V and 5 bases at J, with 14 bases between. Germline V lookup: CDR1 MGHRA, CDR2 YSYEKL. CDR3 length: 16 residues. The CDR3 is CASSQGGRGSNEKLFF. The CDR3 nucleotides read TGCGCCAGCAGCCAAGGGGGCAGGGGCTCCAATGAAAAACTGTTTTTT.

About this clonotype itself: Just one base apart from a much larger clone, this may be a read error. The chain uses TRBV25-1 and TRBJ1-3; no firm D call. The germline CDR1 and CDR2 sequences are MGHDK and SYGVNS. The CDR3 has 15 amino acids. The CDR3 DNA follows: TGTGCCAGCAGTGAAGCGTCGTGGGTAGGAAACGCCATATATTTT. Protein: CASSEASWVGNAIYF.

This clonotype was recorded once. This chain links TRBV28 with TRBJ2-7, with D maybe TRBD1 (5 bases). The germline gives CDR1 MDHEN, CDR2 SYDVKM. Trimming shortened V by 3 bases and J by 2 bases, and 14 bases separated the two germline ends. The CDR3 is 15 residues long. The CDR3 is CASSLDTGLPYEQYF. As DNA, the CDR3 is TGTGCCAGCAGTTTGGATACAGGATTACCCTACGAGCAGTACTTC.

The chain uses TRBV3-1 and TRBJ2-6; 8 bases are a match to TRBD2. Germline loops: CDR1 LGHDT, CDR2 YNNKEL (reference sequence). The CDR3 contains 18 residues. V was pared by 4 bases and J by 2 bases, with 10 bases of the junction left unmatched. The CDR3 DNA sequence: TGTGCCAGCAGCCCCGGGGGGGGAAGGGTCCCTGGGGCCAACGTCCTGACTTTC. As protein: CASSPGGGRVPGANVLTF.

The rearrangement links TRBV7-3 to TRBJ1-1; possibly TRBD1 for D (5 bases). Trimming stripped 5 bases from V and 4 bases from J, with 17 bases between. The CDR3 is made up of 15 amino acids. Germline assignment: CDR1 SGHTA and CDR2 FQGTGA. For the CDR3, the DNA is TGTGCCAGCAGCCACTCCATAGGGGAGGGCACTGAAGCTTTCTTT. The encoded protein is CASSHSIGEGTEAFF.

At least ten counts were recorded for this clonotype. The chain links TRBV9 to TRBJ2-2; the match to TRBD2 covers 12 bases. Trimming took 3 bases from V and 6 from J; bases not matched to a gene: 3. The germline V gene encodes CDR1 SGDLS and CDR2 YYNGEE. This CDR3 spans 15 amino acids. The CDR3 protein is CASSELAGGPGELFF. The CDR3, as DNA: TGTGCCAGCAGCGAGCTAGCGGGGGGGCCCGGGGAGCTGTTTTTT.

This clonotype was recorded a few times. The V call is TRBV19, the J call TRBJ1-1, with 7 bases that match TRBD1. The CDR3 extends over 13 amino acids. Trimming removed 8 bases from V and 8 bases from J; junction bases left unmatched: 11. Germline values: CDR1 LNHDA, CDR2 SQIVND (reference sequence). In DNA, the CDR3 is TGTGCCAGTGAAGGAGGAGGGGGCAGGGAAGCTTTCTTT. It specifies CASEGGGGREAFF.

Here the CDR3 reads CASSLVSSGELFF. The DNA for the CDR3 is TGTGCCAGCAGCTTAGTATCTTCCGGGGAGCTGTTTTTT. The chain links TRBV7-9 to TRBJ2-2; D not certain. Germline V gives CDR1 SEHNR, CDR2 FQNEAQ (reference sequence). V dropped 1 base and J dropped 6 bases, with 6 bases sitting between them. The CDR3 runs 13 residues. Based on the CDR3 plus reference TRBV7-9 and TRBJ2-2, the full variable domain is DTGVSQNPRHKITKRGQNVTFRCDPISEHNRLYWYRQTLGQGPEFLTYFQNEAQLEKSRLLSDRFSAERPKGSFSTLEIQRTEQGDSAMYLCASSLVSSGELFFGEGSRLTVL.

This chain's CDR3 is CASSEESVNTEAFF. DNA of the CDR3: TGTGCCAGCAGTGAAGAGTCCGTGAACACTGAAGCTTTCTTT. The chain is built from TRBV25-1 and TRBJ1-1; D ambiguous. The germline gives CDR1 MGHDK, CDR2 SYGVNS. V lost 2 bases to trimming and J lost 0 bases, with 7 bases between them. The CDR3 is 14 residues long.

V and J are TRBV20-1 and TRBJ2-7; TRBD2 aligns across 10 bases. The CDR3 has 15 residues. Germline CDR1 is DFQATT and CDR2 is SNEGSKA (reference sequence). Germline trimming cut 2 bases from V and 2 bases from J; bases unmatched to any gene: 6. This CDR3 reads CSARITSGTTYEQYF. CDR3 sequence (DNA): TGCAGTGCTAGAATTACTAGCGGGACTACCTACGAGCAGTACTTC.

The chain links TRBV9 to TRBJ1-1; no reliable D call. V was trimmed by 4 bases and J by 1 base, leaving 14 bases between them. Germline lookup yields CDR1 SGDLS and CDR2 YYNGEE. The CDR3 runs to 15 residues. CDR3 in amino acids: CASSIGSLGNTEAFF. The CDR3 DNA reads TGTGCCAGCAGCATAGGGTCATTGGGGAACACTGAAGCTTTCTTT.

This clonotype was seen ten or more times. The chain carries TRBV5-4 and TRBJ2-3; D may be TRBD2 (7 bases). Germline V lookup: CDR1 SGHNT, CDR2 YYREEE (reference sequence). The V gene lost 0 bases and the J gene lost 5 bases, with 13 bases spanning the gap. CDR3 length: 15 residues. CDR3 DNA: TGTGCCAGCAGCTTGGGGCGGGGGCTGGGAGATACGCAGTATTTT. This gives the protein CASSLGRGLGDTQYF. The variable domain in full, with the rest retrieved from reference TRBV5-4 and TRBJ2-3, is ETGVTQSPTHLIKTRGQQVTLRCSSQSGHNTVSWYQQALGQGPQFIFQYYREEENGRGNFPPRFSGLQFPNYSSELNVNALELDDSALYLCASSLGRGLGDTQYFGPGTRLTVL.

This clonotype occurred many times. The V call is TRBV15, the J call TRBJ2-2; 11 positions match TRBD1. The CDR3 loop spans 17 amino acids. After removal of 3 bases from V and 4 bases from J, the junction contained 7 bases not matched to a gene. Germline CDR1 reads LNHNV; CDR2 reads YYDKDF (reference sequence). In nucleotides, the CDR3 is TGTGCCACCAGCAGTTCCGGACAGGGGGCTGGCACCGGGGAGCTGTTTTTT. Residues: CATSSSGQGAGTGELFF.

Comments on this clonotype: An end of the junction does not agree with germline; a read error may underlie this. The rearrangement uses TRBV7-9 and TRBJ2-7; TRBD2 aligns across 14 bases. This CDR3 has 17 amino acids. CDR1 is SEHNR, CDR2 FQNEAQ, per germline (reference sequence). CDR3 nucleotides: TGTGCCAGCAGCTCCGGGACTAGCGGGGGCCACTCCTACAAGCAGTACTTC. Its protein product is CASSSGTSGGHSYKQYF.

The chain recombines TRBV7-2 with TRBJ2-2; D gene unclear. V was clipped by 3 bases and J by 1 base, with 6 bases between them. Germline V lookup: CDR1 SGHTA, CDR2 FQGNSA. The length of the CDR3 is 14 residues. The CDR3 DNA reads as TGTGCCAGCAGCTTTCTAGGGAACACCGGGGAGCTGTTTTTT. Encoded protein: CASSFLGNTGELFF.